This passage covers 24 T cell receptor beta chains from one sample sequenced in a study of identical twins. TCRdb reprocessed the 5' RACE reads via MiXCR and lists one record per CDR3 protein. The sample yields about 530,000 distinct CDR3 sequences, around 15% seen once. These records were also assigned to another study, of yellow fever vaccine responses in identical twins.

Sequencing was done on a sample of CD4+ T cells sorted from blood. The receptors here all came from a woman aged 18-30 years in good health.

This clonotype has a handful of counts. CDR3: CASLVGAGLANNEQFF. The CDR3 region has the DNA TGTGCCAGCCTCGTGGGGGCGGGACTAGCGAACAATGAGCAGTTCTTC. The chain couples TRBV7-9 to TRBJ2-1; the match to TRBD2 covers 10 bases. The CDR3 sequence is 16 residues long. The germline V gene encodes CDR1 SEHNR and CDR2 FQNEAQ (reference sequence). V lost 8 bases, J lost 5 bases, and 12 bases stayed unmatched.

This clonotype occurred a few times. V usage is TRBV3-1 and J usage is TRBJ2-2; TRBD2 matches at 11 bases. The V segment lost 4 bases and the J segment 8 bases; nucleotides outside the gene matches: 12. The CDR3 length is 17 residues. Germline V lookup: CDR1 LGHDT, CDR2 YNNKEL (reference sequence). CDR3 region: CASSPAGLAVSRGELFF. The CDR3 DNA reads TGTGCCAGCAGCCCCGCGGGACTAGCGGTCTCAAGGGGGGAGCTGTTTTTT.

This clonotype has only a few counts. The rearrangement links TRBV6-1 to TRBJ1-4, with TRBD1 as a possible D gene (5 bases). Trimming stripped 6 bases from V and 7 bases from J, with 15 bases between. Looked up from germline, CDR1 is MNHNS and CDR2 is SASEGT. CDR3 size: 14 residues. The CDR3 reads CASRPGRLGEKLFF. The CDR3 coding sequence is TGTGCCAGCAGACCGGGACGCCTAGGTGAAAAACTGTTTTTT.

The rearrangement uses TRBV12-3 or TRBV12-4 and TRBJ1-4; no definite D call. The CDR3 has 15 residues. V was clipped by 5 bases and J by 7 bases, with 17 bases between them. Here the CDR3 DNA reads TGTGCCAGCAGTCCCTCGACCGGGGATAGTGAAAAACTGTTTTTT. It encodes CASSPSTGDSEKLFF.

CDR3 protein: CASSLATGISSEAFF. In DNA form, the CDR3 reads TGCGCCAGCAGCTTAGCGACAGGGATTTCTTCTGAAGCTTTCTTT. V usage is TRBV5-1 and J usage is TRBJ1-1; 7 bases line up with TRBD1. Unmatched junction bases numbered 10, after V lost 2 bases and J lost 6 bases. This CDR3 is 15 amino acids long. CDR1 and CDR2 (germline): SGHRS, YFSETQ.

The genes are TRBV10-3 and TRBJ2-7; the D is unclear. The CDR3 extends over 12 amino acids. Looked up from germline, CDR1 is ENHRY and CDR2 is SYGVKD. V gave up 3 bases and J gave up 4 bases, with 7 bases separating them. CDR3 loop: CAISDDRYEQYF. CDR3 nucleotide sequence: TGTGCCATCAGTGACGATCGGTACGAGCAGTACTTC.

This clonotype showed up just a few times. The chain carries TRBV29-1 and TRBJ2-5; no firm D call. Per germline, CDR1 SQVTM and CDR2 ANQGSEA. The length of the CDR3 is 10 residues. V gave up 4 bases and J gave up 3 bases, with 3 bases separating them. The CDR3 DNA reads TGCAGCGTTGGAGAAGAGACCCAGTACTTC. It translates to CSVGEETQYF. Based on the CDR3 plus reference TRBV29-1 and TRBJ2-5, the full variable domain is SAVISQKPSRDICQRGTSLTIQCQVDSQVTMMFWYRQQPGQSLTLIATANQGSEATYESGFVIDKFPISRPNLTFSTLTVSNMSPEDSSIYLCSVGEETQYFGPGTRLLVL.

In its sample, this clonotype was seen once. The CDR3, as DNA: TGCGCCAGCAGCCCGGCCGGGAATTCGGAGACCCAGTACTTC. Translating it yields CASSPAGNSETQYF. V usage is TRBV5-1 and J usage is TRBJ2-5; D may be TRBD2 (5 bases). V dropped 4 bases and J dropped 5 bases, with 15 bases sitting between them. From germline, CDR1 is SGHRS and CDR2 YFSETQ. The CDR3 consists of 14 residues.

The J gene is TRBJ2-7, the V gene TRBV20-1; 12 bases are shared with TRBD2. Trimming cost V 0 bases and J 6 bases; bases outside gene matches: 15. The CDR3 loop spans 18 amino acids. Germline V gives CDR1 DFQATT, CDR2 SNEGSKA (reference sequence). The CDR3 region has the DNA TGCAGTGCTAGAGATACCCGACTAGCGGGAGTCCTCCCTCTCGAGCAGTACTTC. It encodes CSARDTRLAGVLPLEQYF.

This chain uses TRBV10-3 with TRBJ2-1; TRBD2 might be the D (6 bases). The CDR3 contains 12 residues. The germline CDR1 and CDR2 sequences are ENHRY and SYGVKD. The V and J ends lost 4 bases and 9 bases respectively, with 10 bases between them. The CDR3 region has the DNA TGTGCCATCAGTGCGGGGGTAGGTGAGCAGTTCTTC. Translated, it gives CAISAGVGEQFF.

This clonotype was recorded at least ten times. V gene TRBV7-8 combines with J gene TRBJ2-1, with D perhaps TRBD1 (6 bases). The CDR3 contains 15 residues. Between the trimmed V and J ends, which lost 5 bases and 0 bases, there was a span of 11 bases. Germline V lookup: CDR1 SGHVS, CDR2 FQNEAQ. DNA for the CDR3: TGTGCCAGCAGCCTCGGGACAAACTCCTACAATGAGCAGTTCTTC. Its protein product is CASSLGTNSYNEQFF. The whole variable domain, filled in from reference TRBV7-8 and TRBJ2-1, reads GAGVSQSPRYKVAKRGQDVALRCDPISGHVSLFWYQQALGQGPEFLTYFQNEAQLDKSGLPSDRFFAERPEGSVSTLKIQRTQQEDSAVYLCASSLGTNSYNEQFFGPGTRLTVL.

This chain links TRBV19 with TRBJ2-5, with D uncertain. CDR1 and CDR2 (germline): LNHDA, SQIVND (reference sequence). CDR3 length: 13 amino acids. Trimming removed 6 bases from V and 4 bases from J, with 12 bases in between. The CDR3 coding sequence is TGTGCCAGTAGCGGACGGAAAGGAGAGACCCAGTACTTC. This translates into CASSGRKGETQYF.

This clonotype has a handful of counts. The genes are TRBV6-5 and TRBJ2-1; tentative D call: TRBD2 (6 bases). V lost 2 bases and J lost 0, with 8 bases in between. CDR1 and CDR2 (germline): MNHEY, SVGAGI. This CDR3 is 15 amino acids long. The CDR3 sequence is CASSYVGSSYNEQFF. In DNA, the CDR3 is TGTGCCAGCAGTTACGTCGGGAGCTCCTACAATGAGCAGTTCTTC.

This clonotype was found a few times. V gene TRBV20-1 combines with J gene TRBJ1-5; no firm D call. The CDR3 covers 13 residues. Trimming took off 3 bases at V and 0 bases at J, with 6 bases between the two ends. The germline gives CDR1 DFQATT, CDR2 SNEGSKA (reference sequence). This CDR3 is CSARGSSNQPQHF. DNA for the CDR3: TGCAGTGCTAGGGGCAGTAGCAATCAGCCCCAGCATTTT.

This clonotype was counted only a few times. The CDR3 sequence: CSVVAGLRYEQYF. CDR3 bases: TGCAGCGTTGTCGCGGGGCTCAGGTACGAGCAGTACTTC. This rearrangement joins TRBV29-1 to TRBJ2-7; D perhaps matches TRBD2 (6 bases). V dropped 4 bases and J dropped 4 bases, with 14 bases sitting between them. CDR3 size: 13 residues. Germline V gene sequence: CDR1 SQVTM, CDR2 ANQGSEA.

This clonotype was detected a few times. V usage is TRBV10-3 and J usage is TRBJ2-5, with unresolved D. CDR3 length: 14 residues. V lost 3 bases, J lost 0 bases, and 8 bases lay in between. Germline CDR1 reads ENHRY; CDR2 reads SYGVKD. The CDR3 protein is CAISDVADQETQYF. The CDR3 DNA sequence: TGTGCCATCAGTGATGTGGCGGACCAAGAGACCCAGTACTTC.

This clonotype was detected many times. This chain links TRBV12-3 or TRBV12-4 with TRBJ2-1; 8 nucleotides line up with TRBD2. The CDR3 has 16 amino acids. The trim removed 6 bases at V and 7 bases at J, leaving 14 bases unmatched. DNA of the CDR3: TGTGCCAGCAGCCTAGCGGGCGCTGAGTTGGGGAATGAGCAGTTCTTC. Translating it yields CASSLAGAELGNEQFF.

There are many counts of this clonotype. The chain recombines TRBV5-1 with TRBJ2-2; D possibly corresponds to TRBD1 (5 bases). Germline V gene data show CDR1 as SGHRS and CDR2 as YFSETQ. The ends were cut back, 4 bases at V and 2 bases at J, with 12 bases in the middle. The CDR3 is 15 residues long. The CDR3 DNA follows: TGCGCCAGCAGCAAAGGGGATTTCAACACCGGGGAGCTGTTTTTT. This gives the protein CASSKGDFNTGELFF.

The chain joins TRBV9 to TRBJ2-3; D is undetermined. Germline loops: CDR1 SGDLS, CDR2 YYNGEE. The length of the CDR3 is 15 residues. Trimming removed 4 bases from V and 0 bases from J, with 12 bases in between. CDR3 amino acids: CASSTRADSTDTQYF. The CDR3 region has the DNA TGTGCCAGCAGCACCCGGGCAGACAGCACAGATACGCAGTATTTT.

This clonotype was observed a handful of times. This sequence joins TRBV5-1 and TRBJ2-2; D unclear. Germline V gene lookup returns CDR1 SGHRS and CDR2 YFSETQ. Trimming took 5 bases from V and 5 from J, leaving 10 bases between them. This CDR3 is built from 13 residues. The CDR3 nucleotides read TGCGCCAGCAGTTTCCAGCATACCGGGGAGCTGTTTTTT. Amino acid sequence: CASSFQHTGELFF.

The rearrangement links TRBV6-6 to TRBJ2-7; possibly TRBD2 for D (6 bases). Germline V gives CDR1 MNHNY, CDR2 SVGAGI (reference sequence). The CDR3 runs 12 residues. V gave up 8 bases and J gave up 5 bases, with 13 bases separating them. CDR3 coding DNA: TGTGCCAGCGGGGGGATCCAAAACGAGCAGTACGTC. Translation: CASGGIQNEQYV.

This chain joins TRBV18 and TRBJ2-2; D possibly matches TRBD1 or TRBD2 (5 bases each). CDR3 length equals 15 residues. V dropped 5 bases and J dropped 4 bases, with 14 bases sitting between them. The germline CDR1 and CDR2 sequences are KGHSH and LQKENI. The CDR3 sequence: CASSTGRTSTGELFF. The CDR3 nucleotides read TGTGCCAGCTCAACGGGACGAACGAGCACCGGGGAGCTGTTTTTT.

The chain couples TRBV20-1 to TRBJ2-3; D might be TRBD2 (5 bases). Trimming removed 3 bases from V and 0 bases from J, with 10 bases in between. The CDR3 is made up of 14 amino acids. Germline lookup yields CDR1 DFQATT and CDR2 SNEGSKA (reference sequence). As DNA, the CDR3 is TGCAGTGCTAGGGGAGTCGCTAGCACAGATACGCAGTATTTT. It translates to CSARGVASTDTQYF.

The V gene is TRBV9, the J gene TRBJ1-5; 7 nucleotides match TRBD1. This CDR3 contains 15 residues. Germline V gives CDR1 SGDLS, CDR2 YYNGEE. V gave up 3 bases and J gave up 0 bases; unmatched junction bases: 3. The DNA for the CDR3 is TGTGCCAGCAGCGAGGGACAGTTTAGCAATCAGCCCCAGCATTTT. Protein product: CASSEGQFSNQPQHF.